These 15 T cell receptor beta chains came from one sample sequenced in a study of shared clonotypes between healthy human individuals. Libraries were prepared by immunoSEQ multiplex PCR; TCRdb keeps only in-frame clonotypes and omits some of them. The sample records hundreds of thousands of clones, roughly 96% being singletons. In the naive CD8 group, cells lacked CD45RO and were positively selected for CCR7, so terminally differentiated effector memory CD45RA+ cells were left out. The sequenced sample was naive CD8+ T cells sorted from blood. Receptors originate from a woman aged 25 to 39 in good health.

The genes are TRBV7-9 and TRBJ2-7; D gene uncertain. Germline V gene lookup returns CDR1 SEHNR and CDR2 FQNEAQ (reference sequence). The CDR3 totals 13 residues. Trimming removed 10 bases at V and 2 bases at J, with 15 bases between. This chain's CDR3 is CATLESQAYEQYF. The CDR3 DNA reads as TGTGCCACCTTAGAGAGTCAGGCCTACGAGCAGTACTTC.

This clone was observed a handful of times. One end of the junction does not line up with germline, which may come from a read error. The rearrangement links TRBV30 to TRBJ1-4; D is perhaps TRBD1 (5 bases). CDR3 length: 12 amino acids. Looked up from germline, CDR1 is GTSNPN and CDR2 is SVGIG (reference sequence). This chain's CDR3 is CAWSVLEDGTHF. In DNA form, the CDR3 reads TGTGCCTGGAGTGTACTCGAAGACGGGACCCATTTT.

The CDR3 loop reads CASSVGPLGGYEQYF. Here the CDR3 DNA reads TGTGCCAGCAGCGTAGGTCCACTAGGGGGCTACGAGCAGTACTTC. The J gene is TRBJ2-7, the V gene TRBV9, with D tentatively TRBD1 (6 bases). Germline CDR1 SGDLS, CDR2 YYNGEE. The CDR3 sequence is 15 residues long. V was trimmed by 0 bases and J by 3 bases, leaving 13 bases between them.

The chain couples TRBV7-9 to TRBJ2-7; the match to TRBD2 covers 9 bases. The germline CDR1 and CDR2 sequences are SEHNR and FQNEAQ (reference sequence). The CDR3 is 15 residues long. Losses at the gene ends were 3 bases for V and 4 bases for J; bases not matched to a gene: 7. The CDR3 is CASSLVASGIYEQYF. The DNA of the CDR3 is TGTGCCAGCAGCTTGGTCGCTAGCGGGATATACGAGCAGTACTTC.

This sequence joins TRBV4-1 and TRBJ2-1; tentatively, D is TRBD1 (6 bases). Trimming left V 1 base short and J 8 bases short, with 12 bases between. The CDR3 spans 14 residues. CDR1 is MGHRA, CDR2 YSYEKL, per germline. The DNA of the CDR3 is TGCGCCAGCAGCCAAGGGTTTGGGGGCCATGAGCAGTTCTTC. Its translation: CASSQGFGGHEQFF.

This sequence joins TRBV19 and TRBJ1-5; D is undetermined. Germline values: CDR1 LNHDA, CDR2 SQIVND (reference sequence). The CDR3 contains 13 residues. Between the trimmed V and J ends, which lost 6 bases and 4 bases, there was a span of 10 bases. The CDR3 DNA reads TGTGCCAGTAGCTTTCGGGAAAATCAGCCCCAGCATTTT. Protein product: CASSFRENQPQHF.

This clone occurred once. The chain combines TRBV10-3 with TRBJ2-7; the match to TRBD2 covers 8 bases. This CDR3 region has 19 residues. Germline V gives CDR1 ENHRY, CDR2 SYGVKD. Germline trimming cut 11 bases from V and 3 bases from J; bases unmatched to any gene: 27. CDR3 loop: CASPWPAGDKRDPSYEQYF. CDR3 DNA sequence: TGTGCCTCCCCATGGCCAGCGGGGGACAAAAGAGACCCCAGCTACGAGCAGTACTTC.

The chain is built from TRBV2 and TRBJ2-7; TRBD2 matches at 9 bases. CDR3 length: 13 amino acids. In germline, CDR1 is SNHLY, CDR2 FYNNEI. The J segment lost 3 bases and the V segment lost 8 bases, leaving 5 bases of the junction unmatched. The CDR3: CASRTTSGYEQYF. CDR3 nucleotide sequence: TGTGCCAGCCGAACGACTAGCGGCTACGAGCAGTACTTC.

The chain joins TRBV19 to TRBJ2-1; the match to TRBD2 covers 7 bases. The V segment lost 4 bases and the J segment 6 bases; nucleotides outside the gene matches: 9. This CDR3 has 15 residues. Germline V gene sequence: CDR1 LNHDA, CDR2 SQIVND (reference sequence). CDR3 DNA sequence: TGTGCCAGTAGTAGCCGGGACTACAACAGCAATGAGCAGTTCTTC. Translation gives CASSSRDYNSNEQFF.

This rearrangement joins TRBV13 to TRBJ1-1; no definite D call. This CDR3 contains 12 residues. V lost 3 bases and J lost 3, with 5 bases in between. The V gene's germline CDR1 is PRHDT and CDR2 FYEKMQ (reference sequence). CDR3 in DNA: TGTGCCAGCAGCTTCCGGGACACTGAAGCTTTCTTT. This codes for CASSFRDTEAFF.

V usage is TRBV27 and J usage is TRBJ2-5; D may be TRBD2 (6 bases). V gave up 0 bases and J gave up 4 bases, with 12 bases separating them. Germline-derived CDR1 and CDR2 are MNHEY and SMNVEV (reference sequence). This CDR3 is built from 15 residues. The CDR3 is CASSLSIGGRETQYF. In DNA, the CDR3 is TGTGCCAGCAGTTTATCGATCGGGGGACGAGAGACCCAGTACTTC.

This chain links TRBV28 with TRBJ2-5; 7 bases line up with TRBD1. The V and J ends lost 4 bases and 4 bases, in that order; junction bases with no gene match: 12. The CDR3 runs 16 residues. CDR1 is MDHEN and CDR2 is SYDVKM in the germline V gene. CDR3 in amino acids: CASSSPTGATGETQYF. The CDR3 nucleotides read TGTGCCAGCAGTTCCCCCACAGGGGCGACGGGAGAGACCCAGTACTTC.

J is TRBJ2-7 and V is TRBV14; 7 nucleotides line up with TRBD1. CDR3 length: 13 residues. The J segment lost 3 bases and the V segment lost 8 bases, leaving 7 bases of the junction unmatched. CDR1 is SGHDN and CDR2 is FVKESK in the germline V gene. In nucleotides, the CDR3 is TGTGCCAGCCAGACAGGGATAGGCTACGAGCAGTACTTC. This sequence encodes CASQTGIGYEQYF.

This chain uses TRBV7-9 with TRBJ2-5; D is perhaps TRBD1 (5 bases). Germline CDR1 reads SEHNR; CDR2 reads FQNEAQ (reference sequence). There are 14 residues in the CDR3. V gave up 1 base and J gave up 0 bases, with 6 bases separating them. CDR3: CASSLGTHQETQYF. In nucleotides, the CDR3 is TGTGCCAGCAGCTTAGGGACACACCAAGAGACCCAGTACTTC.

The CDR3 DNA reads TGTGCCAGCAGTTTAAAGCGGCGAGGGAACACTGAAGCTTTCTTT. It translates to CASSLKRRGNTEAFF. The chain joins TRBV28 to TRBJ1-1; no firm D call. The CDR3 is made up of 15 amino acids. V was shortened by 2 bases and J by 1 base, with 11 bases between the two germline ends. CDR1 is MDHEN, CDR2 SYDVKM, per germline.